These T cell receptor beta chains were read from a single sample in a study of cytomegalovirus exposure and HLA in healthy donors. Only in-frame clones appear in the TCRdb table, and some are missing; sequencing was by immunoSEQ multiplex PCR. The profile shows 120,000 or so clones, 80% of them singletons. Sequenced: PBMCs. These receptors came from a man under 40 in good health and CMV-seropositive. CDR3s include the opening cysteine and the closing phenylalanine or tryptophan. D genes are given only for firm matches. Some rows have no size entry. The others give once, few or many, or a class for an expanded clone.

D: TRBD1
J: TRBJ1-5
size: few
V: TRBV30
DNA: TGTGCCTGGAGTGTTGGGACAGGCAATCAGCCCCAGCATTTT
CDR3: CAWSVGTGNQPQHF

D: TRBD1
J: TRBJ2-2
size: -
V: TRBV9
DNA: TGTGCCAGCAGCGTAGGGGACAGCACCGGGGAGCTGTTTTTT
CDR3: CASSVGDSTGELFF

D: TRBD2
J: TRBJ2-2
size: -
V: TRBV7-9
DNA: TGTGCCAGCATCAACTCCGGGACTACTTACACCGGGGAGCTGTTTTTT
CDR3: CASINSGTTYTGELFF

D: -
J: TRBJ1-1
size: -
V: TRBV7-2
DNA: TGTGCCAGTACAGGGCCACCGAACACTGAAGCTTTCTTT
CDR3: CASTGPPNTEAFF

D: -
J: TRBJ1-2
size: -
V: TRBV7-8
DNA: TGTGCCAGCAGCTTAAACAGGCTTGGGGTGCAGTATGGCTACACCTTC
CDR3: CASSLNRLGVQYGYTF

D: -
J: TRBJ2-1
size: -
V: TRBV13
DNA: TGTGCCAGCAGCCGGATTTCCGGGTACCTCAATGAGCAGTTCTTC
CDR3: CASSRISGYLNEQFF

D: -
J: TRBJ2-7
size: -
V: TRBV19
DNA: TGTGCCAGTAGTATGGCCCCGAGAGGGTACGAGCAGTACTTC
CDR3: CASSMAPRGYEQYF

D: -
J: TRBJ1-5
size: -
V: TRBV6-4
DNA: TGTGCCAGCAGTGACGGGGCTAATCAGCCCCAGCATTTT
CDR3: CASSDGANQPQHF

D: -
J: TRBJ1-3
size: few
V: TRBV6-1
DNA: TGTGCCAGCGAGGGACTCTTCGACTCTGGAAACACCATATATTTT
CDR3: CASEGLFDSGNTIYF

D: -
J: TRBJ1-1
size: -
V: TRBV6-5
DNA: TGTGCCAGCAGTACAGGGTCGGACACTGAAGCTTTCTTT
CDR3: CASSTGSDTEAFF

D: TRBD1
J: TRBJ2-5
size: -
V: TRBV9
DNA: TGTGCCAGCAGCGTATTTGACAGGGAGCAGACCCAGTACTTC
CDR3: CASSVFDREQTQYF

D: -
J: TRBJ2-2
size: -
V: TRBV5-8
DNA: TGTGCCAGCAGCTTGGAGCAGGCTTTGTACACCGGGGAGCTGTTTTTT
CDR3: CASSLEQALYTGELFF

D: -
J: TRBJ2-1
size: -
V: TRBV19
DNA: TGTGCCAGTAGTTGGGGCAGCTCCTACAATGAGCAGTTCTTC
CDR3: CASSWGSSYNEQFF

D: -
J: TRBJ1-6
size: -
V: TRBV30
DNA: TGTGCCTGGAGGAACTGGGAGAATTCACCCCTCCACTTT
CDR3: CAWRNWENSPLHF

D: TRBD2
J: TRBJ2-7
size: -
V: TRBV29-1
DNA: TGCAGCGTTCTTAAAGCGGGGATCCGCGAGCAGTACTTC
CDR3: CSVLKAGIREQYF

D: -
J: TRBJ2-1
size: -
V: TRBV5-8
DNA: TGTGCCAGCAGCTTGGGCCTGAGAAGTCTCGATGAGCAGTTCTTC
CDR3: CASSLGLRSLDEQFF

D: TRBD1
J: TRBJ1-2
size: -
V: TRBV9
DNA: TGTGCCAGCAGCGAGTCAGGGGGCTGGGGCTACACCTTC
CDR3: CASSESGGWGYTF

D: -
J: TRBJ2-5
size: -
V: TRBV27
DNA: TGTGCCAGCAGTTCCCGGAACCCCTCAGGGTTCCAAGAGACCCAGTACTTC
CDR3: CASSSRNPSGFQETQYF

D: TRBD1
J: TRBJ1-2
size: -
V: TRBV30
DNA: TGTGCCGGAGGCGCAAAACTCGGACAGGGGCGCTTCTATGGCTACACCTTC
CDR3: CAGGAKLGQGRFYGYTF

D: TRBD1
J: TRBJ1-2
size: -
V: TRBV9
DNA: TGTGCCAGCAGCGCGCTGACAGGGGCCGACTTTTATGGCTACACCTTC
CDR3: CASSALTGADFYGYTF

D: -
J: TRBJ1-6
size: -
V: TRBV28
DNA: TGTGCCAGCCGGGAAGGGGGAAGGGGTAATTCACCCCTCCACTTT
CDR3: CASREGGRGNSPLHF

D: -
J: TRBJ1-5
size: -
V: TRBV15
DNA: TGTGCCACCAGCGAAACAAGCAATCAGCCCCAGCATTTT
CDR3: CATSETSNQPQHF

D: TRBD2
J: TRBJ2-3
size: -
V: TRBV18
DNA: TGTGCCAGCTCACCCGACAGCATTAGCGGGACAGATACGCAGTATTTT
CDR3: CASSPDSISGTDTQYF

D: -
J: TRBJ1-3
size: -
V: TRBV18
DNA: TGTGCCAGCTCAAAGTACAGGGTCTCTGGAAACACCATATATTTT
CDR3: CASSKYRVSGNTIYF

D: -
J: TRBJ2-1
size: few
V: TRBV6-5
DNA: TGTGCCAGCAGTTATGTCGGGGGTTACAATGAGCAGTTCTTC
CDR3: CASSYVGGYNEQFF

D: -
J: TRBJ1-4
size: -
V: TRBV6-5
DNA: TGTGCCAGCAGCCCTGAGGGGGTTAATGAAAAACTGTTTTTT
CDR3: CASSPEGVNEKLFF

D: -
J: TRBJ2-1
size: few
V: TRBV6-1
DNA: TGTGCCAGCAGGGAGTACAATGAGCAGTTCTTC
CDR3: CASREYNEQFF

D: -
J: TRBJ1-2
size: few
V: TRBV6-1
DNA: TGTGCCAGCAGTGAAGCGTTGGCCACCGACTATGGCTACACCTTC
CDR3: CASSEALATDYGYTF

D: -
J: TRBJ1-3
size: -
V: TRBV4-2
DNA: TGTGCCAGCAGCCAAGCTCTGGGGGGCTCTGGAAACACCATATATTTT
CDR3: CASSQALGGSGNTIYF

D: -
J: TRBJ1-2
size: -
V: TRBV30
DNA: TGTGCCTGGAGTGTACTGGCAGAGGATGGCTACACCTTC
CDR3: CAWSVLAEDGYTF

D: TRBD1
J: TRBJ2-5
size: -
V: TRBV2
DNA: TGTGCCAGCAGTGACCGGGACAGGGACGGGACCCAGTACTTC
CDR3: CASSDRDRDGTQYF

D: -
J: TRBJ1-6
size: -
V: TRBV6-5
DNA: TGTGCCAGCAGTCAAACAGGCGACAGTTCACCCCTCCACTTT
CDR3: CASSQTGDSSPLHF

D: -
J: TRBJ2-1
size: -
V: TRBV19
DNA: TGTGCCAGTAGTCCCGAACCCTACGTCAATGAGCAGTTCTTC
CDR3: CASSPEPYVNEQFF

D: -
J: TRBJ2-3
size: few
V: TRBV10-2
DNA: TGCGCCAGCAGTGCGTTCCAGTATACAGATACGCAGTATTTT
CDR3: CASSAFQYTDTQYF

D: -
J: TRBJ1-1
size: once
V: TRBV29-1
DNA: TGCAGCGTTCGGGACACGGCCACTGAAGCTTTCTTT
CDR3: CSVRDTATEAFF

D: TRBD1
J: TRBJ1-1
size: -
V: TRBV4-1
DNA: TGCGCCAGCAGCCCCTCGACAGGGTTGGACACTGAAGCTTTCTTT
CDR3: CASSPSTGLDTEAFF

D: -
J: TRBJ2-1
size: -
V: TRBV12-5
DNA: TGTGCTAGTGGTTTGGCCCCGACTGGCTACAATGAGCAGTTCTTC
CDR3: CASGLAPTGYNEQFF

D: TRBD1
J: TRBJ1-5
size: -
V: TRBV2
DNA: TGTGCCAGCAGTGAACTTTCGGACAGGGAGGGCAATCAGCCCCAGCATTTT
CDR3: CASSELSDREGNQPQHF

D: TRBD1
J: TRBJ1-1
size: -
V: TRBV5-1
DNA: TGCGCCAGCAGCATTGGACAGGGGAGAACTGAAGCTTTCTTT
CDR3: CASSIGQGRTEAFF

D: -
J: TRBJ2-5
size: few
V: TRBV10-1
DNA: TGCGCCAGCAGTATAGCGGTCCAAGAGACCCAGTACTTC
CDR3: CASSIAVQETQYF

D: -
J: TRBJ1-1
size: -
V: TRBV18
DNA: TGTGCCAGCTCACCTCTCGGTGGAATAGGACAGAACACTGAAGCTTTCTTT
CDR3: CASSPLGGIGQNTEAFF

D: -
J: TRBJ2-1
size: few
V: TRBV9
DNA: TGTGCCAGCAGCCTCGGACACAAGAGCAATGAGCAGTTCTTC
CDR3: CASSLGHKSNEQFF

D: -
J: TRBJ2-7
size: -
V: TRBV27
DNA: TGTGCCAGCAGTTCAGGTGGCACCTCCTACGAGCAGTACTTC
CDR3: CASSSGGTSYEQYF

D: -
J: TRBJ1-5
size: -
V: TRBV6-1
DNA: TGTGCCAGCAGAAGACAGAGAGTTAGCAATCAGCCCCAGCATTTT
CDR3: CASRRQRVSNQPQHF

D: TRBD2
J: TRBJ2-1
size: -
V: TRBV11-2
DNA: TGTGCCAGCAGTTTCCGGGGGGGCATTATCTCCTACAATGAGCAGTTCTTC
CDR3: CASSFRGGIISYNEQFF

D: TRBD1
J: TRBJ1-4
size: -
V: TRBV18
DNA: TGTGCCAGCTCACCATGGGACAGGGGGGAAAAACTGTTTTTT
CDR3: CASSPWDRGEKLFF

D: TRBD1
J: TRBJ2-5
size: -
V: TRBV27
DNA: TGTGCCAGCAGATTCAACTTACAGGGGGATGAGACCCAGTACTTC
CDR3: CASRFNLQGDETQYF

D: -
J: TRBJ2-3
size: -
V: TRBV19
DNA: TGTGCCAGTAGTTTTCGGACAGTTGCTAGCACAGATACGCAGTATTTT
CDR3: CASSFRTVASTDTQYF

D: -
J: TRBJ2-1
size: -
V: TRBV7-3
DNA: TGTGCCAGCAGCTTAAGCGGGTCTAATTACAATGAGCAGTTCTTC
CDR3: CASSLSGSNYNEQFF

D: TRBD2
J: TRBJ2-5
size: -
V: TRBV19
DNA: TGTGCCAGTAGCGCAGCGGGGGTGCCAGGAGAGACCCAGTACTTC
CDR3: CASSAAGVPGETQYF

D: TRBD1
J: TRBJ1-4
size: -
V: TRBV29-1
DNA: TGCAGCGTTATACCATCGGGACAGTTCAATGAAAAACTGTTTTTT
CDR3: CSVIPSGQFNEKLFF

D: -
J: TRBJ1-6
size: once
V: TRBV9
DNA: TGTGCCAGCAGAGCCGGGGGTAACTCACCCCTCCACTTT
CDR3: CASRAGGNSPLHF

D: TRBD1
J: TRBJ2-7
size: -
V: TRBV5-1
DNA: TGCGCCAGCAGCGGAGGACAGGGGTCCTACGAGCAGTACTTC
CDR3: CASSGGQGSYEQYF

D: -
J: TRBJ1-6
size: once
V: TRBV27
DNA: TGTGCCAGCAGTTTAAACGAGGGCTCCTATAATTCACCCCTCCACTTT
CDR3: CASSLNEGSYNSPLHF

D: TRBD1
J: TRBJ2-1
size: once
V: TRBV6-1
DNA: TGTGCCAGCAGTGAGTGGGACAGGGAGGACAATGAGCAGTTCTTC
CDR3: CASSEWDREDNEQFF

D: TRBD1
J: TRBJ1-2
size: -
V: TRBV6-5
DNA: TGTGCCAGCAATTACAGGGGGGGCTATGGCTACACCTTC
CDR3: CASNYRGGYGYTF

D: -
J: TRBJ2-2
size: -
V: TRBV11-2
DNA: TGTGCCAGCAGCCTGGGACAACCCGGGGAGCTGTTTTTT
CDR3: CASSLGQPGELFF

D: TRBD1
J: TRBJ1-1
size: -
V: TRBV30
DNA: TGTGCCTGGAGTCCCGGGCCGACAGGGGTGAACACTGAAGCTTTCTTT
CDR3: CAWSPGPTGVNTEAFF

D: -
J: TRBJ2-1
size: -
V: TRBV7-9
DNA: TGTGCCAGCAGCTTAGGTTACGGGGGTCACAATGAGCAGTTCTTC
CDR3: CASSLGYGGHNEQFF

D: -
J: TRBJ2-2
size: -
V: TRBV4-2
DNA: TGTGCCAGCAGCCAAGATCCAGGGCGGACCGGGGAGCTGTTTTTT
CDR3: CASSQDPGRTGELFF